The entry below describes one TCR beta chain. Germline V gene sequence: CDR1 SQVTM, CDR2 ANQGSEA. CDR3 length: 15 amino acids. Germline trimming cut 2 bases from V and 9 bases from J; bases unmatched to any gene: 11. This entry belongs to a study of blood T cell repertoires in COVID-19. Study-level information: The United States, Italy and Spain supplied acute and convalescent COVID-19 samples. The analysed material was cDNA or gDNA that came from T cells, B-cell-depleted T cells, or PBMCs.

As originally analysed: Reference gene primer amplification yielded estimated nucleated cell counts. Profiling relied on immunoSEQ multiplex PCR, and the TCRdb table lists in-frame clones only, not all of them. V, J and clone size are taken as reported in that table, and D and trimming were inferred from the DNA itself. The sample includes approximately 200,000 clones, approximately 90% of them seen just once. Sample: PBMCs or T cells enriched from blood (not recorded which). The clonotype was recovered from a woman aged 18-35 years in a cohort exposed to, infected with or recovered from COVID-19 (not recorded which). V and J are TRBV29-1 and TRBJ2-1, with 9 nucleotides matching TRBD2. CDR3 protein: CSVEPLWSGGLEQFF. In nucleotides, the CDR3 is TGCAGCGTTGAACCCCTATGGAGCGGGGGGCTTGAGCAGTTCTTC.